This TCR beta chain was found in a study of T cell repertoires in cytomegalovirus infection. Background on the study: CMV infection plus the matching HLA type was flagged by public TCR beta signatures.

The sample holds many counts of this clonotype. Its specificity is unknown. Study-level results: The ex vivo response was dominated by HLA-C-restricted CMV-specific TCR beta clonotypes. Based on cumulative public TCR beta family frequency, carriers of CMV plus the relevant HLA were identified.

TCRdb passed the reads through MiXCR, listing each CDR3 protein once. The repertoire includes about 98,000 distinct CDR3 sequences, 16% of them detected once, and 6.5% to 9.5% sits in the top ten. Trimming at V came to 7 bases and at J to 1 base, leaving 5 bases not matched to a gene. In germline, CDR1 is DFQATT, CDR2 SNEGSKA (reference sequence). CDR3 length equals 14 residues. This chain uses TRBV20-1 with TRBJ2-1, with 9 positions matching TRBD2. Sequencing was performed on PBMCs. The sequence was obtained from a human donor in good health (CMV status not recorded). Some clones in this sample may be carry-over from other donors' samples. CDR3 DNA sequence: TGCAGTGGGGATAGCGGGGGTTCCTACAATGAGCAGTTCTTC. Translating gives CSGDSGGSYNEQFF.